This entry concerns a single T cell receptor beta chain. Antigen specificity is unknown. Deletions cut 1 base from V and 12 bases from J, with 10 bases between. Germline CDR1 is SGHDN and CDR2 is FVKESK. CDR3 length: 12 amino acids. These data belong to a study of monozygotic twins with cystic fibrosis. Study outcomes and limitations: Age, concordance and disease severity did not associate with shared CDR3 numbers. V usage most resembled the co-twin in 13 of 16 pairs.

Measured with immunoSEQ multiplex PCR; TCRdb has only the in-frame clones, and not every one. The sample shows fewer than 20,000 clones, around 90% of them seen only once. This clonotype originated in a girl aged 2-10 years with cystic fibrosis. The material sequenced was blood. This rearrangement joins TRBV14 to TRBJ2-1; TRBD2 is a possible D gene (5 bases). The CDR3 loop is CASSQGGGWQFF. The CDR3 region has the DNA TGTGCCAGCAGCCAAGGCGGAGGATGGCAGTTCTTC.